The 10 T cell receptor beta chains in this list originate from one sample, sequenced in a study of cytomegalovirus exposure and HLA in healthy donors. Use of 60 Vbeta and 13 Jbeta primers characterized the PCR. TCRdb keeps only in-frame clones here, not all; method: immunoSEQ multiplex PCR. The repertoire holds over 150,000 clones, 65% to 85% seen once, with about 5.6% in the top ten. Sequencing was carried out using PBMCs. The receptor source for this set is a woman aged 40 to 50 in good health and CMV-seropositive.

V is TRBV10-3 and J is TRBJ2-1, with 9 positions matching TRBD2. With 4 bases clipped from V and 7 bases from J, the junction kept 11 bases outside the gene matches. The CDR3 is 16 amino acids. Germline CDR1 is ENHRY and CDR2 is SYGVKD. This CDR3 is CAISGRRGGRVNEQFF. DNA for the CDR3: TGTGCCATCAGTGGTCGGCGGGGGGGGAGGGTGAATGAGCAGTTCTTC.

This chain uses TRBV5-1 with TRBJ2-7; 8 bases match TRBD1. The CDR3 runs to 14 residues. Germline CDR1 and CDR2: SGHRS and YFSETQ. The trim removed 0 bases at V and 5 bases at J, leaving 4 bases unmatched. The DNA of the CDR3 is TGCGCCAGCAGCTTGGCGTCAGGGGGCCACGAGCAGTACTTC. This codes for CASSLASGGHEQYF.

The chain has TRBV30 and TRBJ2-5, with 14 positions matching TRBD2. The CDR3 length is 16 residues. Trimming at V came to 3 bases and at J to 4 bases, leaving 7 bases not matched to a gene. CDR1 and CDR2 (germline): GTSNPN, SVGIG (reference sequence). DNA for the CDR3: TGTGCCTGGAGCCCCGGGACTAGCGGGAGAGGAGAGACCCAGTACTTC. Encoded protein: CAWSPGTSGRGETQYF.

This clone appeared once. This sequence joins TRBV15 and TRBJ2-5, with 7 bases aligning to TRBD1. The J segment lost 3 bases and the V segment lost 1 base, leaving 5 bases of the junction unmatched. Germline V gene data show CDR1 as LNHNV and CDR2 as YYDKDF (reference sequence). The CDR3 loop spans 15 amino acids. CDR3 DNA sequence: TGTGCCACCAGCAGAGGGATTACAGGGGAAGAGACCCAGTACTTC. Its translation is CATSRGITGEETQYF.

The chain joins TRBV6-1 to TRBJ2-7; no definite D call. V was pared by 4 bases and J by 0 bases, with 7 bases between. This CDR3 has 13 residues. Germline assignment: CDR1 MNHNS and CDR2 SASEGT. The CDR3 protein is CASSAGFSYEQYF. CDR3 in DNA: TGTGCCAGCAGTGCCGGGTTCTCCTACGAGCAGTACTTC.

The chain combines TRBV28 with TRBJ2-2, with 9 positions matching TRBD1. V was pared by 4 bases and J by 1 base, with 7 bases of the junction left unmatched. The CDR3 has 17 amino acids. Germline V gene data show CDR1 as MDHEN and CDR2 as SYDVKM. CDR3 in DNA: TGTGCCAGCAGTTCCTTAAGGACAGGGGTGAACACCGGGGAGCTGTTTTTT. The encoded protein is CASSSLRTGVNTGELFF. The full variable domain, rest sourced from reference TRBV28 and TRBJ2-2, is DVKVTQSSRYLVKRTGEKVFLECVQDMDHENMFWYRQDPGLGLRLIYFSYDVKMKEKGDIPEGYSVSREKKERFSLILESASTNQTSMYLCASSSLRTGVNTGELFFGEGSRLTVL.

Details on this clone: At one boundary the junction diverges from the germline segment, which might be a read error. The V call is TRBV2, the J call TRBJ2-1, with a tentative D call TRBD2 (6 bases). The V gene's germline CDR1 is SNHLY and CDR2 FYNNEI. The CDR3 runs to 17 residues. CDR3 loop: CASSDGGRAFSFNEQFF. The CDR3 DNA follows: TGTGCCAGCAGTGATGGGGGGAGAGCCTTCTCCTTCAATGAGCAGTTCTTC.

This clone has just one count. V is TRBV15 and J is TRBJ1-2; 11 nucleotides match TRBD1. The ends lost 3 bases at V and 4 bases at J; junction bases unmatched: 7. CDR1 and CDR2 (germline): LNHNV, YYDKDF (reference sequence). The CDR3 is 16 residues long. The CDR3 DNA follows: TGTGCCACCAGCAGGAGTCGGACAGGGGGCGTCTATGGCTACACCTTC. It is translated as CATSRSRTGGVYGYTF. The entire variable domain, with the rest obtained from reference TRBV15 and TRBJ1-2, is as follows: DAMVIQNPRYQVTQFGKPVTLSCSQTLNHNVMYWYQQKSSQAPKLLFHYYDKDFNNEADTPDNFQSRRPNTSFCFLDIRSPGLGDTAMYLCATSRSRTGGVYGYTFGSGTRLTVV.

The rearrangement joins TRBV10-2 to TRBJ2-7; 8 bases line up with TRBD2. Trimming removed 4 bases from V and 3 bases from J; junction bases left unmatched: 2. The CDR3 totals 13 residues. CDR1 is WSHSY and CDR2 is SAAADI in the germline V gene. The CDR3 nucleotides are TGCGCCAGCAGTGCGGGACTAGTCTACGAGCAGTACTTC. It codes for CASSAGLVYEQYF.

CDR3 in amino acids: CASLGHYEQYF. Here the CDR3 DNA reads TGTGCCAGCTTAGGACACTACGAGCAGTACTTC. The chain combines TRBV2 with TRBJ2-7; weak D call: TRBD1 (5 bases). CDR3 length: 11 residues. Trimming took off 8 bases at V and 3 bases at J, with 8 bases between the two ends. The V gene's germline CDR1 is SNHLY and CDR2 FYNNEI.